This entry features one T cell receptor (beta chain) sequence. The antigen remains unidentified. The sample comes from a study of radiation and T cells in renal cell carcinoma. V was shortened by 3 bases and J by 4 bases, with 10 bases between the two germline ends. The CDR3 covers 14 residues. Germline loops: CDR1 MDHEN, CDR2 SYDVKM. Clones were sequenced by immunoSEQ multiplex PCR, and TCRdb holds only the in-frame ones, with some missing. The sample shows 120,000 to 150,000 clones, 88% of them seen only once. Noted time point: baseline pretreatment blood. Treatment meaning: 15 Gy SBRT to primary tumor, nephrectomy 4 weeks later. Findings and limits, study-wide: From baseline, blood top tumor clonotypes peaked at 2 weeks post-radiation.

The clonotype originates from a woman aged 70-85 years with renal cell carcinoma. This specimen was blood, taken from a patient whose treatment included radiotherapy and nephrectomy. The genes are TRBV28 and TRBJ1-3, with D hard to call. CDR3 coding DNA: TGTGCCAGCAGTTTTGGCCGTGGGGGAAACACCATATATTTT. Translation: CASSFGRGGNTIYF.